This T cell receptor beta chain stems from a study of cytomegalovirus exposure and HLA in healthy donors. Study results and limitations: TCR association rates varied by HLA locus in a later analysis, with DRB1 highest and HLA-C lowest. CMV serostatus was the only recorded immune exposure for donors. The study flagged roughly 150 TCR beta chains as cytomegalovirus-associated.

A remark on this clone: What it recognizes is unknown.

The PCR had 60 Vbeta and 13 Jbeta primers. Some clones are missing from TCRdb's copy, which holds only in-frame ones; the method was immunoSEQ multiplex PCR. The sample shows about 99,000 clones, about 80% of them seen only once. This CDR3 comprises 16 residues. The V gene's germline CDR1 is SGHNT and CDR2 YYREEE (reference sequence). V shed 2 bases and J shed 5 bases, with 19 bases lying between them. The specimen sequenced was PBMCs. The source of this sequence is a woman aged 40 to 50 in good health and CMV-seronegative. The chain links TRBV5-4 to TRBJ1-1, with D perhaps TRBD1 (6 bases). The CDR3 DNA reads TGTGCCAGCAGCTTCTCGGGGAGGGGGAAAGGGACTGAAGCTTTCTTT. It encodes CASSFSGRGKGTEAFF. The full variable domain, completed using reference TRBV5-4 and TRBJ1-1, is ETGVTQSPTHLIKTRGQQVTLRCSSQSGHNTVSWYQQALGQGPQFIFQYYREEENGRGNFPPRFSGLQFPNYSSELNVNALELDDSALYLCASSFSGRGKGTEAFFGQGTRLTVV.